These 32 T cell receptor beta chains share one sample of origin, sequenced in a study of CD8 T cells in ankylosing spondylitis. TCRdb reprocessed the 5' RACE reads via MiXCR and lists one record per CDR3 protein. The table lists more than 150,000 distinct CDR3 sequences, about 20% of them singletons, with 4.3% in the top ten. Sequencing was done on a sample of blood, either unsorted or a sorted T cell fraction (not recorded which). These TCRs come from a male donor aged 10 to 30 with ankylosing spondylitis or in good health (not recorded which).

This clonotype was seen ten or more times. This chain joins TRBV4-2 and TRBJ2-1, with 7 nucleotides matching TRBD2. CDR1 and CDR2 (germline): LGHNA, YNFKEQ. V shed 0 bases and J 0 bases; nucleotides not matched to a gene: 8. The CDR3 is 18 amino acids. In DNA, the CDR3 is TGTGCCAGCAGCCAAGAAACCCCAGCGGGGAGCTCCTACAATGAGCAGTTCTTC. As protein: CASSQETPAGSSYNEQFF.

This clonotype was detected many times. This chain's CDR3 is CSPTGTGYTGELFF. CDR3 in DNA: TGCAGCCCTACCGGGACAGGGTATACCGGGGAGCTGTTTTTT. The J gene is TRBJ2-2, the V gene TRBV29-1; 9 bases are a match to TRBD1. V lost 8 bases, J lost 5 bases, and 9 bases stayed unmatched. The length of the CDR3 is 14 residues. CDR1 and CDR2 (germline): SQVTM, ANQGSEA.

This clonotype was seen at least ten times. This sequence joins TRBV14 and TRBJ2-1; D gene uncertain. CDR1 SGHDN and CDR2 FVKESK come from the germline V gene. Trimming cost V 1 base and J 7 bases, with 14 bases left between them. The CDR3 length is 15 residues. For the CDR3, the DNA is TGTGCCAGCAGCCAAGCCTTCCCGCGCGGTAATGAGCAGTTCTTC. It specifies CASSQAFPRGNEQFF.

V and J are TRBV7-9 and TRBJ2-1, with a possible D match to TRBD1 (7 bases). The V gene lost 6 bases and the J gene lost 6 bases, with 15 bases spanning the gap. Germline V gene sequence: CDR1 SEHNR, CDR2 FQNEAQ (reference sequence). The CDR3 has 14 residues. The CDR3 sequence is CASSDPGGSNEQFF. In DNA form, the CDR3 reads TGTGCCAGCAGTGACCCAGGGGGGTCCAATGAGCAGTTCTTC.

The chain recombines TRBV7-3 with TRBJ2-2; possible D gene TRBD1, 6 bases. Deletions cut 5 bases from V and 4 bases from J, with 17 bases between. Germline V gives CDR1 SGHTA, CDR2 FQGTGA. The CDR3 spans 16 residues. CDR3 sequence (DNA): TGTGCCAGCAGCCTAAGTATCGGACAGAGCACCGGGGAGCTGTTTTTT. Protein sequence: CASSLSIGQSTGELFF. Full variable domain (outside the CDR3, taken from reference TRBV7-3 and TRBJ2-2): GAGVSQTPSNKVTEKGKYVELRCDPISGHTALYWYRQSLGQGPEFLIYFQGTGAADDSGLPNDRFFAVRPEGSVSTLKIQRTERGDSAVYLCASSLSIGQSTGELFFGEGSRLTVL.

This clonotype was seen ten or more times. The CDR3 sequence: CASSLSLPIRDEQFF. In DNA form, the CDR3 reads TGTGCCAGCAGCTTGTCTTTACCCATACGGGATGAGCAGTTCTTC. V usage is TRBV5-6 and J usage is TRBJ2-1; no reliable D call. Trimming removed 1 base from V and 8 bases from J, with 16 bases in between. The CDR3 spans 15 residues. Germline values: CDR1 SGHDT, CDR2 YYEEEE.

At least ten counts were recorded for this clonotype. The rearrangement uses TRBV20-1 and TRBJ1-2, with D unclear. Germline loops: CDR1 DFQATT, CDR2 SNEGSKA (reference sequence). Trimming shortened V by 3 bases and J by 3 bases, and 8 bases separated the two germline ends. This CDR3 is 12 amino acids long. The chain's CDR3 is CSASGVDYGYTF. CDR3 coding DNA: TGCAGTGCTAGTGGGGTTGACTATGGCTACACCTTC.

This clonotype was seen at least ten times. The chain joins TRBV20-1 to TRBJ2-1; TRBD2 agrees at 12 bases. Per the germline V gene, CDR1 is DFQATT and CDR2 is SNEGSKA (reference sequence). V lost 4 bases and J lost 7; bases outside the gene matches: 5. This CDR3 spans 14 amino acids. CDR3 amino acids: CSAIRLAGANEQFF. In DNA, the CDR3 is TGCAGTGCTATTCGACTAGCGGGAGCAAATGAGCAGTTCTTC.

This clonotype has a count of ten or more. The rearrangement joins TRBV10-1 to TRBJ2-2, with D hard to call. The CDR3 is 14 residues long. Trimming left V 4 bases short and J 4 bases short, with 10 bases between. Germline values: CDR1 WNHNN, CDR2 SYGVQD (reference sequence). CDR3 residues: CASSADTRTGELFF. For the CDR3, the DNA is TGCGCCAGCAGTGCCGATACACGCACCGGGGAGCTGTTTTTT.

The chain is built from TRBV12-3 or TRBV12-4 and TRBJ2-1; the D call may be TRBD1 or TRBD2 (5 bases each). V was cut by 2 bases and J by 7 bases, with 15 bases left in between. The CDR3 spans 15 residues. The chain's CDR3 is CASSLRASWGNEQFF. The CDR3 region has the DNA TGTGCCAGCAGTTTAAGGGCTAGCTGGGGGAATGAGCAGTTCTTC.

At least ten counts were recorded for this clonotype. The chain uses TRBV24-1 and TRBJ2-1; D is uncertain. The germline V gene has CDR1 KGHDR and CDR2 SFDVKD. V lost 7 bases and J lost 5, with 5 bases in between. The length of the CDR3 is 11 residues. CDR3 loop: CATSNHNEQFF. In nucleotides, the CDR3 is TGTGCCACCAGCAACCACAATGAGCAGTTCTTC.

This clonotype has just a few counts. The genes are TRBV7-8 and TRBJ2-7; tentative D call: TRBD2 (5 bases). CDR1 and CDR2 from the germline V gene are SGHVS and FQNEAQ. The CDR3 spans 18 residues. Trimming took 2 bases from V and 2 from J, leaving 22 bases between them. DNA for the CDR3: TGTGCCAGCAGCTTACTGTGCGGTTGGACTCGTCCTACCTACGAGCAGTACGTC. Encoded protein: CASSLLCGWTRPTYEQYV.

This clonotype was recorded many times. The chain links TRBV5-1 to TRBJ1-2, with TRBD1 as a possible D gene (6 bases). In germline, CDR1 is SGHRS, CDR2 YFSETQ. The CDR3 covers 13 residues. V lost 4 bases to trimming and J lost 7 bases, with 14 bases between them. The CDR3, as DNA: TGCGCCAGCAGCCCGTCAGGGGACTTTGGCTACACCTTC. Translating gives CASSPSGDFGYTF.

This clonotype was observed at least ten times. The chain recombines TRBV12-3 or TRBV12-4 with TRBJ2-6; the match to TRBD2 covers 11 bases. This CDR3 comprises 18 residues. With V trimmed by 5 bases and J by 0 bases, 6 bases remained unmatched. CDR3 sequence: CASSPLAGGSSGANVLTF. The CDR3 nucleotides are TGTGCCAGCAGTCCCCTAGCGGGAGGCTCCTCTGGGGCCAACGTCCTGACTTTC.

This clonotype has more than one count but fewer than ten. Written as DNA, the CDR3 is TGTGCCAGTAGCTCTCACCCCTACGAGCAGTACTTC. This encodes CASSSHPYEQYF. This chain uses TRBV19 with TRBJ2-7; D remains ambiguous. The germline CDR1 and CDR2 sequences are LNHDA and SQIVND (reference sequence). The CDR3 is 12 amino acids. The ends were cut back, 6 bases at V and 2 bases at J, with 8 bases in the middle.

This clonotype was counted once. This chain connects TRBV18 to TRBJ2-1, with a weak D call TRBD1 (5 bases). Germline CDR1 KGHSH, CDR2 LQKENI. There are 14 residues in the CDR3. V gave up 3 bases and J gave up 5 bases, with 11 bases separating them. CDR3 DNA sequence: TGTGCCAGCTCACCTAGACAGCAAGACAATGAGCAGTTCTTC. The encoded protein is CASSPRQQDNEQFF.

This clonotype was found many times. V usage is TRBV20-1 and J usage is TRBJ2-3, with 12 bases matching TRBD2. Germline CDR1 DFQATT, CDR2 SNEGSKA (reference sequence). CDR3 size: 13 residues. Losses at the gene ends were 1 base for V and 9 bases for J; bases not matched to a gene: 2. DNA of the CDR3: TGCAGTGCTAGAGGGACTAGCGGGGTCACGCAGTATTTT. Translating gives CSARGTSGVTQYF.

This rearrangement joins TRBV19 to TRBJ2-4; no clear D gene. There are 12 residues in the CDR3. Germline loops: CDR1 LNHDA, CDR2 SQIVND (reference sequence). V lost 5 bases, J lost 7 bases, and 9 bases lay in between. In nucleotides, the CDR3 is TGTGCCAGTAGTTATATGAAGAACATTCAGTACTTC. It encodes CASSYMKNIQYF.

The chain is built from TRBV20-1 and TRBJ2-3; 9 nucleotides match TRBD1. Trimming at V came to 6 bases and at J to 6 bases, leaving 4 bases not matched to a gene. Germline V lookup: CDR1 DFQATT, CDR2 SNEGSKA (reference sequence). The CDR3 is made up of 12 amino acids. CDR3 DNA sequence: TGCAGTGCCGGGACAGGGTCGGATACGCAGTATTTT. Amino acid sequence: CSAGTGSDTQYF.

Ten or more counts support this clonotype. The genes are TRBV12-3 or TRBV12-4 and TRBJ2-1; 8 positions agree with TRBD1. V dropped 5 bases and J dropped 14; count of bases not matched to a gene: 8. The CDR3 runs 12 residues. The CDR3: CASSKRQGFKFF. CDR3 coding DNA: TGTGCCAGCAGTAAACGACAGGGGTTCAAGTTCTTC.

This sequence joins TRBV4-2 and TRBJ2-3; 9 bases fit TRBD2. Trimming cost V 5 bases and J 2 bases; bases outside gene matches: 8. The CDR3 contains 16 residues. Per germline, CDR1 LGHNA and CDR2 YNFKEQ. The CDR3 bases are TGTGCCAGCAGCTATCAAGCGGGAGGTTCCACAGATACGCAGTATTTT. Amino acid sequence: CASSYQAGGSTDTQYF.

The chain has TRBV20-1 and TRBJ2-1; 14 nucleotides align to TRBD2. V lost 4 bases and J lost 10; bases outside the gene matches: 12. This CDR3 contains 16 residues. CDR1 DFQATT and CDR2 SNEGSKA come from the germline V gene (reference sequence). CDR3 sequence (DNA): TGCAGTGCTACCGGGACTAGCGGGAGAGAGGGGGGGGAGCAGTTCTTC. It specifies CSATGTSGREGGEQFF.

This clonotype occurred many times. The gene calls are TRBV6-4 and TRBJ2-2, with 7 bases lining up with TRBD1. The germline V gene encodes CDR1 MRHNA and CDR2 SNTAGT. CDR3 length: 13 residues. V trimming: 8 bases; J trimming: 0 bases; junction bases outside the gene matches: 0. CDR3 sequence (DNA): TGTGCCAGCCAGGGGGCGAACACCGGGGAGCTGTTTTTT. It yields the protein CASQGANTGELFF.

The J gene is TRBJ2-1, the V gene TRBV6-6, with D perhaps TRBD1 (5 bases). Germline lookup yields CDR1 MNHNY and CDR2 SVGAGI (reference sequence). The CDR3 sequence is 12 residues long. V lost 5 bases to trimming and J lost 9 bases, with 11 bases between them. Here the CDR3 DNA reads TGTGCCAGCAGTCCAGGGTTCGGTGAGCAGTTCTTC. It specifies CASSPGFGEQFF.

The chain links TRBV15 to TRBJ2-1; D remains unclear. CDR3 length: 14 residues. Trimming cost V 1 base and J 8 bases, with 12 bases left between them. Per the germline V gene, CDR1 is LNHNV and CDR2 is YYDKDF (reference sequence). CDR3 DNA: TGTGCCACCAGCAGAGGCATTGGCGCGGATGAGCAGTTCTTC. Its protein is CATSRGIGADEQFF.

There are many counts of this clonotype. J is TRBJ2-1 and V is TRBV7-6, with TRBD2 identical over 7 bases. J gave up 5 bases and V 3 bases, and 7 bases lay outside the gene matches. Germline CDR1 is SGHVS and CDR2 is FNYEAQ. The CDR3 consists of 15 residues. CDR3 sequence (DNA): TGTGCCAGCAGCTTCCCCAGCGGGATTAACAATGAGCAGTTCTTC. It translates to CASSFPSGINNEQFF.

This clonotype has a handful of counts. V and J are TRBV20-1 and TRBJ2-5; D call uncertain. The CDR3 loop spans 11 amino acids. V dropped 6 bases and J dropped 7 bases, with 12 bases sitting between them. Germline V CDR1 and CDR2: DFQATT, SNEGSKA (reference sequence). The CDR3 region is CSATEVGTQYF. The CDR3, as DNA: TGCAGTGCAACCGAAGTTGGGACCCAGTACTTC.

This clonotype has ten or more counts. The CDR3 sequence is CASSVSTGTSYEQYF. CDR3 DNA: TGTGCCAGCAGCGTATCTACCGGGACTAGCTACGAGCAGTACTTC. The chain links TRBV9 to TRBJ2-7; 8 positions agree with TRBD2. CDR1 and CDR2 from the germline V gene are SGDLS and YYNGEE. This CDR3 is 15 amino acids long. Losses at the gene ends were 1 base for V and 3 bases for J; bases not matched to a gene: 6.

This clonotype was counted at least ten times. The chain employs TRBV7-2 and TRBJ2-3, with D possibly being TRBD2 (6 bases). The CDR3 spans 14 residues. Trimming cost V 5 bases and J 2 bases, with 11 bases left between them. Germline V gene lookup returns CDR1 SGHTA and CDR2 FQGNSA. The CDR3 spells CASSPQRATDTQYF. CDR3 DNA sequence: TGTGCCAGCAGCCCCCAGCGGGCCACAGATACGCAGTATTTT.

The sample holds many counts of this clonotype. This chain links TRBV7-9 with TRBJ2-1; D remains ambiguous. The CDR3 is 11 amino acids. V lost 5 bases to trimming and J lost 8 bases, with 7 bases between them. CDR1 is SEHNR and CDR2 is FQNEAQ in the germline V gene (reference sequence). The CDR3 region is CASSLKDEQFF. Written as DNA, the CDR3 is TGTGCCAGCAGCCTTAAAGATGAGCAGTTCTTC. The whole variable domain, filled in from reference TRBV7-9 and TRBJ2-1, reads DTGVSQNPRHKITKRGQNVTFRCDPISEHNRLYWYRQTLGQGPEFLTYFQNEAQLEKSRLLSDRFSAERPKGSFSTLEIQRTEQGDSAMYLCASSLKDEQFFGPGTRLTVL.

The chain has TRBV6-5 and TRBJ2-2; possible D gene TRBD1, 5 bases. The V gene's germline CDR1 is MNHEY and CDR2 SVGAGI. The CDR3 consists of 12 residues. V gave up 6 bases and J gave up 7 bases, with 9 bases separating them. The CDR3 region is CASRFQGGELFF. Written as DNA, the CDR3 is TGTGCCAGCAGGTTCCAGGGCGGGGAGCTGTTTTTT.

This clonotype was recorded many times. The genes are TRBV2 and TRBJ2-1; TRBD2 matches 12 bases. The junction had 7 bases not matched to a gene; V was cut back by 11 bases and J by 8 bases. CDR3 length equals 13 residues. Germline V gives CDR1 SNHLY, CDR2 FYNNEI. The CDR3 bases are TGTGCCGTACGACTAGCGGGAGAGTATGAGCAGTTCTTC. Translation: CAVRLAGEYEQFF. Full variable domain (remainder filled in from reference TRBV2 and TRBJ2-1): EPEVTQTPSHQVTQMGQEVILRCVPISNHLYFYWYRQILGQKVEFLVSFYNNEISEKSEIFDDQFSVERPDGSNFTLKIRSTKLEDSAMYFCAVRLAGEYEQFFGPGTRLTVL.